The 11 T cell receptor beta chains below all came from one sample that was sequenced in a study of human T cells and chemical hapten exposure. The time point denotes: pre-sensitization, week 0. As to treatment: therapeutic diphenylcyclopropenone sensitization with weekly scalp DPC. A single record per CDR3 protein comes from TCRdb applying MiXCR to the RACE reads. The data hold about 350,000 distinct CDR3 sequences, with about 5% observed a single time. Sequencing was performed on whole blood, taken in connection with sensitization to the hapten diphenylcyclopropenone (DPC). The receptors were sampled from a woman under 30 with alopecia areata. Some clones in this sample may be carry-over from other donors' samples.

This clonotype has just a few counts. The chain has TRBV3-1 and TRBJ1-6, with TRBD1 as a possible D gene (6 bases). The CDR3 has 16 residues. Germline V lookup: CDR1 LGHDT, CDR2 YNNKEL (reference sequence). The ends were cut back, 0 bases at V and 9 bases at J, with 15 bases in the middle. The chain's CDR3 is CASSQDLGHQPSPLHF. In DNA, the CDR3 is TGTGCCAGCAGCCAAGATCTGGGACATCAACCTTCACCCCTCCACTTT.

This clonotype was detected ten times or more. This chain links TRBV5-1 with TRBJ2-3; no clear D gene. The CDR3 consists of 13 residues. Trimming removed 2 bases at V and 0 bases at J, with 4 bases between. Germline V CDR1 and CDR2: SGHRS, YFSETQ. CDR3 region: CASSFQSTDTQYF. The DNA of the CDR3 is TGCGCCAGCAGCTTCCAGAGCACAGATACGCAGTATTTT.

This clonotype was picked up many times. The chain joins TRBV5-6 to TRBJ2-2; TRBD1 is a possible D gene (6 bases). This CDR3 region has 15 residues. The V end lost 2 bases, the J end lost 5 bases, and 13 bases lay between the germline ends. The germline V gene has CDR1 SGHDT and CDR2 YYEEEE. The CDR3 nucleotides read TGTGCCAGCAGCTTTCGACAGGTTCGGACCGGGGAGCTGTTTTTT. It is translated as CASSFRQVRTGELFF.

This clonotype has just a few counts. The chain has TRBV7-2 and TRBJ2-7; 8 positions agree with TRBD1. Trimming removed 5 bases from V and 2 bases from J; junction bases left unmatched: 11. This CDR3 has 16 residues. CDR1 is SGHTA, CDR2 FQGNSA, per germline. The CDR3 loop reads CASSTTDRVKTYEQYF. The CDR3 region has the DNA TGTGCCAGCAGCACGACGGACAGGGTTAAGACCTACGAGCAGTACTTC.

In this sample, this clonotype turned up many times. The rearrangement uses TRBV12-3 or TRBV12-4 and TRBJ2-3; 8 nucleotides agree with TRBD2. The CDR3 runs to 16 residues. The V and J ends lost 3 bases and 1 base, in that order; junction bases with no gene match: 6. For the CDR3, the DNA is TGTGCCAGCAGTTTCGGTCGGCGGGGGGGCACAGATACGCAGTATTTT. It is translated as CASSFGRRGGTDTQYF.

The CDR3 region has the DNA TGCGCCAGCAGCCAAGATCCCTTCGAAGTCGGGGAGCTGTTTTTT. It yields the protein CASSQDPFEVGELFF. The chain carries TRBV4-3 and TRBJ2-2; no clear D. The length of the CDR3 is 15 residues. Germline CDR1 and CDR2: LGHNA and YSLEER. V lost 0 bases and J 7 bases, leaving 12 bases between the germline ends.

The table lists this clonotype with many counts. The chain uses TRBV7-8 and TRBJ2-3; TRBD2 agrees at 8 bases. V was pared by 4 bases and J by 0 bases, with 12 bases of the junction left unmatched. This CDR3 is 18 amino acids long. CDR1 and CDR2 (germline): SGHVS, FQNEAQ. CDR3 residues: CASSSSSGGGLSTDTQYF. The CDR3 bases are TGTGCCAGCAGCTCCTCCAGCGGGGGCGGCCTTAGCACAGATACGCAGTATTTT.

Only a few counts were recorded for this clonotype. V and J are TRBV10-3 and TRBJ1-3, with D maybe TRBD1 (5 bases). Germline CDR1 reads ENHRY; CDR2 reads SYGVKD. V lost 5 bases and J 4 bases, leaving 9 bases between the germline ends. CDR3 length: 13 amino acids. CDR3 sequence (DNA): TGTGCCATCAGTTCAGGGAGCGGAAACACCATATATTTT. Its protein product is CAISSGSGNTIYF.

CDR3 sequence: CAIRAMTSTDTQYF. The CDR3 region has the DNA TGTGCCATCAGGGCAATGACAAGCACAGATACGCAGTATTTT. The chain joins TRBV10-3 to TRBJ2-3, with no clear D. The CDR3 spans 14 residues. V was shortened by 6 bases and J by 0 bases, with 10 bases between the two germline ends. Germline CDR1 reads ENHRY; CDR2 reads SYGVKD.

The genes are TRBV20-1 and TRBJ1-1; D remains unclear. The CDR3 has 12 residues. The germline CDR1 and CDR2 sequences are DFQATT and SNEGSKA (reference sequence). V lost 5 bases to trimming and J lost 8 bases, with 15 bases between them. CDR3 loop: CSAGSPPREAFF. The CDR3 bases are TGCAGTGCTGGGTCCCCCCCCCGAGAAGCTTTCTTT.

This clonotype was seen at least ten times. V is TRBV5-1 and J is TRBJ2-7; 8 positions match TRBD1. Unmatched junction bases numbered 6, after V lost 4 bases and J lost 3 bases. The V gene's germline CDR1 is SGHRS and CDR2 YFSETQ. There are 14 residues in the CDR3. The CDR3 is CASSRDRTYYEQYF. DNA for the CDR3: TGCGCCAGCAGCCGGGACAGGACCTACTACGAGCAGTACTTC.